Here is one T cell receptor (beta chain) with its context. The antigen remains unidentified. Sequencing was performed with immunoSEQ multiplex PCR; in TCRdb, only in-frame clones are kept and a portion is missing. The repertoire has around 150,000 clones, less than 95% of them found once; the top ten carry 5% to 6.5%. The data originate from a study of T cell responses to AZD1222 COVID-19 vaccine. Study outcomes and limitations: After the peak T cell response, and only then, were repertoires sampled. The donors showed a predominance of white British ancestry and of females, with possible underestimation of clonal diversity. Spike-spanning, vaccine-associated CD4 TCRs were dominant at 160-218 and 743-854.

Germline CDR1 and CDR2: SGHRS and YFSETQ. V shed 4 bases and J 4 bases; nucleotides not matched to a gene: 12. This CDR3 region has 17 residues. Pooling of second doses given at about 4 or about 12 weeks was done. The starting material was peripheral blood, obtained 28 days after the second AZD1222 dose. The clonotype was recovered from an adult who received the AZD1222 COVID-19 vaccine. V is TRBV5-1 and J is TRBJ1-3; TRBD1 matches at 9 bases. The CDR3 sequence: CASSPQSTGGGGNTIYF. The CDR3, as DNA: TGCGCCAGCAGCCCCCAGTCGACAGGGGGTGGCGGAAACACCATATATTTT.